This T cell receptor (beta chain) is drawn from a study of liver allograft versus peripheral blood T cells. For the study at large: Comparisons were made between T cell receptor repertoires found in transplanted livers and those circulating in recipients' peripheral blood.

TCRdb recomputed calls from the reads with MiXCR, one row per CDR3 protein. This sample has about 12,000 distinct CDR3 sequences; 28% occur once, and the top ten carry 2% to 2.5%. This clonotype has at least ten counts. This CDR3 is built from 13 residues. Trimming removed 4 bases at V and 8 bases at J, with 14 bases between. Germline V gene lookup returns CDR1 SQVTM and CDR2 ANQGSEA. The chain uses TRBV29-1 and TRBJ1-4; tentatively, D is TRBD1 (6 bases). The clonotype was recovered from a human patient who had a liver transplant. A subset of T cells may come from the graft donor. The CDR3 reads CSVVETGGEKLFF. The DNA of the CDR3 is TGCAGCGTTGTCGAGACAGGTGGGGAAAAACTGTTTTTT.